The 19 T cell receptor beta chains listed next were all sequenced from one sample in a study of OX40 agonist ivuxolimab in advanced cancers. Only in-frame clones appear in the TCRdb table, and some are missing; sequencing was by immunoSEQ multiplex PCR. The sample contains roughly 61,000 clones, roughly 89% of which appear only once. The specimen comprised CD4+ or CD8+ T cells sorted from blood, sampled in a trial of the OX40 agonist ivuxolimab. These receptors all stem from an adult with an advanced solid tumor such as melanoma, head and neck, liver or kidney cancer.

The chain couples TRBV2 to TRBJ2-2, with a possible D match to TRBD1 (6 bases). Germline CDR1 is SNHLY and CDR2 is FYNNEI. This CDR3 has 15 residues. Deletions cut 6 bases from V and 0 bases from J, with 11 bases between. The CDR3 is CASRAQGSNTGELFF. The CDR3 region has the DNA TGTGCCAGCAGGGCACAGGGATCGAACACCGGGGAGCTGTTTTTT.

The CDR3 bases are TGTGCTAGTGGTTTGGAGGCAGGAGGGGGAAACACCATATATTTT. Its protein is CASGLEAGGGNTIYF. The genes are TRBV12-5 and TRBJ1-3; D gene ambiguous. The CDR3 covers 15 residues. V shed 1 base and J shed 4 bases, with 11 bases lying between them. Germline loops: CDR1 LGHNT, CDR2 FRNRAP.

The chain combines TRBV7-6 with TRBJ2-1, with D uncertain. The CDR3 contains 12 residues. Germline-derived CDR1 and CDR2 are SGHVS and FNYEAQ. The germline V and J ends were trimmed by 2 bases and 6 bases, with 5 bases remaining between them. DNA of the CDR3: TGTGCCAGCAGCTTATGGGGCAATGAGCAGTTCTTC. It encodes CASSLWGNEQFF. Together with reference TRBV7-6 and TRBJ2-1, the CDR3 gives the full variable domain: GAGVSQSPRYKVTKRGQDVALRCDPISGHVSLYWYRQALGQGPEFLTYFNYEAQQDKSGLPNDRFSAERPEGSISTLTIQRTEQRDSAMYRCASSLWGNEQFFGPGTRLTVL.

The chain recombines TRBV19 with TRBJ1-5; D may be TRBD1 (5 bases). V was trimmed by 3 bases and J by 0 bases, leaving 9 bases between them. The CDR3 has 15 amino acids. Germline V gene data show CDR1 as LNHDA and CDR2 as SQIVND (reference sequence). For the CDR3, the DNA is TGTGCCAGTAGTATTATGGGGGTTAGCAATCAGCCCCAGCATTTT. As protein: CASSIMGVSNQPQHF.

The chain combines TRBV6-6 with TRBJ1-2; 7 bases match TRBD1. V lost 8 bases and J lost 5; bases outside the gene matches: 17. The CDR3 runs 16 residues. The germline V gene encodes CDR1 MNHNY and CDR2 SVGAGI (reference sequence). This CDR3 is CASASSTGQLRYGYTF. In DNA, the CDR3 is TGTGCCAGCGCTTCTTCGACAGGGCAGCTTCGGTATGGCTACACCTTC.

The chain employs TRBV5-1 and TRBJ1-3, with 9 bases fitting TRBD1. Germline V gene data show CDR1 as SGHRS and CDR2 as YFSETQ. V lost 3 bases and J lost 0; bases outside the gene matches: 7. The CDR3 runs 17 residues. CDR3 nucleotides: TGCGCCAGCAGCTCCCTCGGGACAGGGTTCTCTGGAAACACCATATATTTT. This codes for CASSSLGTGFSGNTIYF. Using reference TRBV5-1 and TRBJ1-3 for the parts outside the CDR3, the full variable domain is KAGVTQTPRYLIKTRGQQVTLSCSPISGHRSVSWYQQTPGQGLQFLFEYFSETQRNKGNFPGRFSGRQFSNSRSEMNVSTLELGDSALYLCASSSLGTGFSGNTIYFGEGSWLTVV.

For the CDR3, the DNA is TGTGCCAGCAGCTTAGACGGGGGTAACTATGGCTACACCTTC. The encoded protein is CASSLDGGNYGYTF. The chain uses TRBV13 and TRBJ1-2; tentatively, D is TRBD1 (5 bases). Germline lookup yields CDR1 PRHDT and CDR2 FYEKMQ (reference sequence). The CDR3 has 14 residues. The V gene lost 1 base and the J gene lost 1 base, with 7 bases spanning the gap.

CDR3 sequence reads: CASSFTQNTGELFF. Here the CDR3 DNA reads TGTGCCAGCAGCTTTACCCAGAACACCGGGGAGCTGTTTTTT. The chain links TRBV9 to TRBJ2-2; D gene ambiguous. This CDR3 comprises 14 residues. The V end was cut by 4 bases, the J end by 1 base, with 8 bases between. The germline gives CDR1 SGDLS, CDR2 YYNGEE.

This rearrangement joins TRBV29-1 to TRBJ1-3; D gene uncertain. Trimming pared 5 bases from V and 0 bases from J, leaving 5 bases between. Germline CDR1 reads SQVTM; CDR2 reads ANQGSEA. CDR3 size: 12 residues. DNA for the CDR3: TGCAGCGTTATAGACTCTGGAAACACCATATATTTT. Amino acid sequence: CSVIDSGNTIYF.

The chain links TRBV30 to TRBJ2-3, with 10 bases lining up with TRBD2. V lost 3 bases, J lost 3 bases, and 6 bases stayed unmatched. This CDR3 is 15 amino acids long. Germline V CDR1 and CDR2: GTSNPN, SVGIG (reference sequence). As DNA, the CDR3 is TGTGCCTGGAGCGGCTTAGCGGGGGGAACAGATACGCAGTATTTT. As protein: CAWSGLAGGTDTQYF.

This chain links TRBV5-1 with TRBJ2-7, with a possible D match to TRBD2 (5 bases). Germline V gene lookup returns CDR1 SGHRS and CDR2 YFSETQ. The CDR3 consists of 13 residues. Trimming stripped 0 bases from V and 5 bases from J, with 9 bases between. CDR3 nucleotide sequence: TGCGCCAGCAGCTTGGCTTCCGGGAACGAGCAGTACTTC. This translates into CASSLASGNEQYF.

The rearrangement uses TRBV14 and TRBJ2-1, with unresolved D. The CDR3 has 15 residues. Germline V gene data show CDR1 as SGHDN and CDR2 as FVKESK. Trimming removed 4 bases from V and 2 bases from J, with 12 bases in between. CDR3: CASSLGALAYNEQFF. In nucleotides, the CDR3 is TGTGCCAGCAGCCTTGGAGCGTTAGCCTACAATGAGCAGTTCTTC.

J is TRBJ2-7 and V is TRBV18; no firm D call. V lost 2 bases and J 0 bases, leaving 5 bases between the germline ends. CDR3 size: 13 residues. Germline loops: CDR1 KGHSH, CDR2 LQKENI. CDR3 in amino acids: CASSPSVSYEQYF. CDR3 nucleotide sequence: TGTGCCAGCTCACCATCAGTCTCCTACGAGCAGTACTTC.

The genes are TRBV5-4 and TRBJ1-4; 11 nucleotides line up with TRBD1. The CDR3 extends over 17 amino acids. CDR1 SGHNT and CDR2 YYREEE come from the germline V gene (reference sequence). Trimming took 4 bases from V and 8 from J; bases not matched to a gene: 13. CDR3 sequence reads: CASSPQGGTGGVEKLFF. DNA of the CDR3: TGTGCCAGCAGCCCCCAGGGTGGGACAGGGGGTGTGGAAAAACTGTTTTTT.

The chain has TRBV2 and TRBJ2-7; no firm D call. V lost 1 base and J 7 bases, leaving 2 bases between the germline ends. The CDR3 sequence is 10 residues long. Germline CDR1 SNHLY, CDR2 FYNNEI. CDR3 amino acids: CASSEGEQYF. The CDR3 DNA reads TGTGCCAGCAGTGAAGGAGAGCAGTACTTC. Full variable domain (outside the CDR3, taken from reference TRBV2 and TRBJ2-7): EPEVTQTPSHQVTQMGQEVILRCVPISNHLYFYWYRQILGQKVEFLVSFYNNEISEKSEIFDDQFSVERPDGSNFTLKIRSTKLEDSAMYFCASSEGEQYFGPGTRLTVT.

The chain carries TRBV6-5 and TRBJ2-2; the D gene could be TRBD1 or TRBD2 (6 bases each). V was cut by 6 bases and J by 4 bases, with 15 bases left in between. Looked up from germline, CDR1 is MNHEY and CDR2 is SVGAGI. This CDR3 spans 15 amino acids. CDR3 in DNA: TGTGCCAGCAGCTGGGGGGCCGTTCCCACCGGGGAGCTGTTTTTT. The encoded protein is CASSWGAVPTGELFF.

V usage is TRBV6-5 and J usage is TRBJ1-3; D is unresolved. Germline CDR1 MNHEY, CDR2 SVGAGI. V lost 2 bases and J 2 bases, leaving 7 bases between the germline ends. The CDR3 is 14 amino acids. The CDR3 protein is CASSYGGPGNTIYF. For the CDR3, the DNA is TGTGCCAGCAGTTACGGAGGGCCTGGAAACACCATATATTTT.

The CDR3: CASMGTEAPYEQYF. DNA of the CDR3: TGCGCCAGCATGGGCACTGAGGCCCCCTACGAGCAGTACTTC. This chain joins TRBV5-1 and TRBJ2-7; no clear D gene. Looked up from germline, CDR1 is SGHRS and CDR2 is YFSETQ. This CDR3 has 14 amino acids. The V end lost 6 bases, the J end lost 2 bases, and 15 bases lay between the germline ends.

The V gene is TRBV11-2, the J gene TRBJ2-7, with TRBD1 matching over 10 bases. J was trimmed by 2 bases and V by 1 base; bases with no gene match: 2. Germline CDR1 is SGHAT and CDR2 is FQNNGV. The CDR3 length is 15 residues. CDR3 coding DNA: TGTGCCAGCAGCTTAGGGACAGGGGGTGCCTACGAGCAGTACTTC. Translated, it gives CASSLGTGGAYEQYF.